This is a list of T cell receptor beta chains from one sample in a study of Ad26.COV2.S vaccination and SARS-CoV-2 variants. Profiling relied on immunoSEQ multiplex PCR, and the TCRdb table lists in-frame clones only, not all of them. The data hold nearly 400,000 clones, with about nine tenths observed a single time. The sequenced sample was peripheral blood, obtained in a trial of Ad26.COV2.S vaccine versus placebo. The receptor source for this set is a person aged 18-65 years who received the Ad26.COV2.S COVID-19 vaccine or a placebo. Both conserved end residues are part of each CDR3. The D gene is left open where the match is weak. Clone size is given for some rows only: seen once, a few or many times, or a class if the clone is expanded.

TRBV7-9	TRBJ2-2	TRBD1	.	CASSRIPGTGGTGELFF	TGTGCCAGCAGCCGCATCCCCGGGACAGGGGGAACCGGGGAGCTGTTTTTT
TRBV7-7	TRBJ1-5	.	.	CASSLCQYRARGPQHF	TGTGCCAGCAGCTTATGCCAGTACAGGGCCCGGGGGCCCCAGCATTTT
TRBV19	TRBJ1-6	.	once	CASTPEPRWGSPLHF	TGTGCCAGTACTCCTGAGCCTCGGTGGGGTTCACCCCTCCACTTT
TRBV7-9	TRBJ1-1	.	.	CASSLDRVRTEAFF	TGTGCCAGCAGCTTAGACAGAGTAAGGACTGAAGCTTTCTTT
TRBV6-4	TRBJ2-1	.	.	CASSDTRLSWPRNNEQFF	TGTGCCAGCAGTGACACAAGACTCTCTTGGCCCAGAAACAATGAGCAGTTCTTC
TRBV2	TRBJ2-7	TRBD2	.	CASRSGLAGREQYF	TGTGCCAGCAGGAGCGGCCTAGCGGGACGCGAGCAGTACTTC
TRBV12-3/TRBV12-4	TRBJ2-7	.	once	CASSAYRDEQYF	TGTGCCAGCAGTGCCTACAGGGACGAGCAGTACTTC
TRBV4-1	TRBJ1-2	TRBD1	many	CASSRYPGQGRIGYTF	TGCGCCAGCAGCCGATACCCGGGACAGGGACGTATTGGCTACACCTTC
TRBV6-5	TRBJ2-7	TRBD1	once	CASRTGGISYEQYF	TGTGCCAGCAGGACAGGGGGGATCTCCTACGAGCAGTACTTC
TRBV30	TRBJ2-3	.	.	CAWINRVSTDTQYF	TGTGCCTGGATTAACAGGGTCAGCACAGATACGCAGTATTTT
TRBV4-3	TRBJ2-6	.	.	CASSQDHGHSVAGANVLTF	TGCGCCAGCAGCCAAGATCACGGACATTCGGTGGCTGGGGCCAACGTCCTGACTTTC
TRBV5-1	TRBJ1-5	.	.	CASRAFGVIGNQPQHF	TGCGCCAGCAGAGCCTTCGGGGTGATCGGCAATCAGCCCCAGCATTTT
TRBV18	TRBJ2-3	.	.	CASSPSVGPSTDTQYF	TGTGCCAGCTCACCCTCCGTTGGCCCTAGCACAGATACGCAGTATTTT
TRBV5-4	TRBJ2-1	.	.	CASSLGREQFF	TGTGCCAGCAGCCTCGGGCGGGAGCAGTTCTTC
TRBV29-1	TRBJ2-7	TRBD2	.	CSAAGGTGYEQYF	TGCAGCGCCGCGGGAGGAACGGGGTACGAGCAGTACTTC
TRBV19	TRBJ1-5	.	.	CASRPLFNSNQPQHF	TGTGCCAGTCGCCCACTTTTCAACAGTAATCAGCCCCAGCATTTT
TRBV5-6	TRBJ2-3	.	.	CASSLRAGDTDTQYF	TGTGCCAGCAGCTTGCGAGCGGGCGACACAGATACGCAGTATTTT
TRBV5-1	TRBJ2-7	.	.	CASSLLQGGSEQYF	TGCGCCAGCAGCTTGTTGCAGGGGGGGTCCGAGCAGTACTTC
TRBV29-1	TRBJ2-7	.	.	CSVRGGESYEQYF	TGCAGCGTTAGGGGAGGCGAATCCTACGAGCAGTACTTC
TRBV21-1	TRBJ1-2	.	.	CASSIKNGYTF	TGTGCCAGCAGCATAAAGAATGGCTACACCTTC
TRBV13	TRBJ1-5	.	many	CASSARVAGSNQPQHF	TGTGCCAGCAGCGCCCGGGTGGCGGGGAGCAATCAGCCCCAGCATTTT
TRBV7-2	TRBJ1-5	.	.	CASSITDQPQHF	TGTGCCAGCAGCATTACCGATCAGCCCCAGCATTTT
TRBV7-8	TRBJ2-1	.	.	CASSFRTYNEQFF	TGTGCCAGCAGCTTTCGGACTTACAATGAGCAGTTCTTC
TRBV24-1	TRBJ2-7	.	once	CATSDYGGYEQYF	TGTGCCACCAGTGATTACGGCGGCTACGAGCAGTACTTC
TRBV27	TRBJ2-2	.	.	CASSSDQNTGELFF	TGTGCCAGCAGTTCGGACCAGAACACCGGGGAGCTGTTTTTT
TRBV23-1	TRBJ2-3	TRBD1	.	CASSQGQGGPGHTQYF	TGCGCCAGCAGTCAAGGACAGGGAGGACCGGGACATACGCAGTATTTT
TRBV5-6	TRBJ1-5	.	.	CASSLSYSNQPQHF	TGTGCCAGCAGCTTGTCATATAGCAATCAGCCCCAGCATTTT
TRBV27	TRBJ2-1	.	.	CASSLPGREQFF	TGTGCCAGCAGTTTACCCGGCAGGGAGCAGTTCTTC
TRBV28	TRBJ1-3	TRBD1	.	CATLKTGVSGNTIYF	TGTGCCACCCTAAAAACAGGGGTCTCTGGAAACACCATATATTTT
TRBV9	TRBJ1-2	TRBD1	.	CASSVASRGQVVAF	TGTGCCAGCAGCGTAGCTAGCAGGGGGCAGGTAGTCGCCTTC
TRBV5-6	TRBJ1-3	.	.	CASSYTRNNGNTIYF	TGTGCCAGCTCGTATACACGGAACAATGGAAACACCATATATTTT
TRBV28	TRBJ1-1	TRBD1	.	CASSLGQVMNTEAFF	TGTGCCAGCAGTCTCGGACAGGTCATGAACACTGAAGCTTTCTTT
TRBV9	TRBJ2-4	.	.	CASSVAVGAGSNIQYF	TGTGCCAGCAGCGTAGCTGTGGGTGCAGGGTCGAACATTCAGTACTTC
TRBV3-1/TRBV3-2	TRBJ1-3	.	.	CASSHGQRGNTIYF	TGTGCCAGCAGCCATGGACAGCGTGGAAACACCATATATTTT
TRBV4-2	TRBJ2-2	.	.	CASSVQGRTGELFF	TGTGCCAGCAGCGTACAGGGAAGAACCGGGGAGCTGTTTTTT
TRBV27	TRBJ1-1	.	.	CASSLRAFGVTNFF	TGTGCCAGCAGCCTCAGGGCCTTCGGAGTTACTAATTTCTTT
TRBV6-5	TRBJ2-7	.	.	CASSRTGAYEQYF	TGTGCCAGCAGTCGCACAGGTGCCTACGAGCAGTACTTC
TRBV3-1/TRBV3-2	TRBJ2-2	.	.	CASSQDTLRTNTGELFF	TGTGCCAGCAGCCAAGATACGTTGCGGACGAACACCGGGGAGCTGTTTTTT
TRBV2	TRBJ2-7	.	.	CASRQVAYEQYF	TGTGCCAGCAGGCAGGTAGCCTACGAGCAGTACTTC
TRBV7-8	TRBJ2-2	TRBD2	.	CASSLPPSSGPSAGELFF	TGTGCCAGCAGCTTACCTCCTTCTAGCGGTCCTTCGGCCGGGGAGCTGTTTTTT
TRBV18	TRBJ2-2	TRBD1	.	CASSPRTDRGTGELFF	TGTGCCAGCTCACCACGAACGGACAGGGGTACCGGGGAGCTGTTTTTT